These 24 T cell receptor beta chains originate from one sample sequenced in a study of cytomegalovirus exposure and HLA in healthy donors. Both 60 Vbeta primers and 13 Jbeta primers went into the PCR. The table came from immunoSEQ multiplex PCR; TCRdb's copy has only in-frame clones and leaves some out. The table includes about 150,000 clones, about two thirds detected once. Sequenced: PBMCs. The receptors originated from a man aged 40-49 years in good health and CMV-seronegative.

This clone is labeled medium-sized. The V call is TRBV6-1, the J call TRBJ1-1; maybe TRBD1 (6 bases). The CDR3 runs to 15 residues. V was shortened by 7 bases and J by 1 base, with 16 bases between the two germline ends. Germline V gene data show CDR1 as MNHNS and CDR2 as SASEGT. The CDR3 is CASKTGRVGNTEAFF. The CDR3 region has the DNA TGTGCCAGCAAGACAGGACGGGTCGGGAACACTGAAGCTTTCTTT.

The V gene is TRBV27, the J gene TRBJ2-7; 9 bases map to TRBD2. Trimming at V came to 6 bases and at J to 2 bases, leaving 5 bases not matched to a gene. There are 14 residues in the CDR3. Germline V gives CDR1 MNHEY, CDR2 SMNVEV (reference sequence). CDR3 DNA sequence: TGTGCCAGCAGCAGACTAGCGGAGCCCTACGAGCAGTACTTC. This encodes CASSRLAEPYEQYF.

Note on this clone: The sample holds other DNA sequences that translate to the same CDR3. The CDR3 is CASSLGDRGTDTQYF. The CDR3 nucleotides are TGCGCCAGCAGCTTGGGTGACAGGGGCACAGATACGCAGTATTTT. The genes are TRBV5-1 and TRBJ2-3; TRBD1 agrees at 7 bases. With V trimmed by 0 bases and J by 1 base, 2 bases remained unmatched. Looked up from germline, CDR1 is SGHRS and CDR2 is YFSETQ. The CDR3 runs 15 residues.

This clone was counted only a few times. The chain recombines TRBV10-1 with TRBJ2-5, with TRBD2 matching over 11 bases. Per germline, CDR1 WNHNN and CDR2 SYGVQD (reference sequence). V gave up 1 base and J gave up 5 bases; unmatched junction bases: 3. The CDR3 consists of 15 residues. CDR3 bases: TGCGCCAGCAGTGAGTTAGCGGGAGGGTGGGAGACCCAGTACTTC. Protein: CASSELAGGWETQYF.

This clone was picked up a small number of times. The genes are TRBV6-5 and TRBJ2-5; 8 positions match TRBD2. V lost 2 bases to trimming and J lost 6 bases; unmatched junction nucleotides: 5. Per the germline V gene, CDR1 is MNHEY and CDR2 is SVGAGI. CDR3 size: 14 residues. CDR3 bases: TGTGCCAGCAGTTACATAGCGGGAAGAAAGACCCAGTACTTC. Its protein is CASSYIAGRKTQYF.

The rearrangement links TRBV19 to TRBJ2-7, with 9 positions matching TRBD2. The CDR3 consists of 15 residues. Germline V gives CDR1 LNHDA, CDR2 SQIVND (reference sequence). Trimming removed 3 bases from V and 5 bases from J; junction bases left unmatched: 8. The CDR3 here is CASSIAGGPFDEQYF. The CDR3 DNA follows: TGTGCCAGTAGTATCGCGGGAGGGCCGTTCGACGAGCAGTACTTC.

This chain joins TRBV27 and TRBJ2-1; 14 bases match TRBD2. Trimming took 6 bases from V and 7 from J; bases not matched to a gene: 8. CDR1 is MNHEY and CDR2 is SMNVEV in the germline V gene (reference sequence). This CDR3 comprises 16 residues. The CDR3: CASRRLAGGPENEQFF. CDR3 coding DNA: TGTGCCAGCAGGCGACTAGCGGGGGGGCCTGAGAATGAGCAGTTCTTC.

The chain joins TRBV29-1 to TRBJ1-1; possible D gene TRBD1, 5 bases. Germline CDR1 and CDR2: SQVTM and ANQGSEA. The V and J ends lost 2 bases and 0 bases respectively, with 19 bases between them. The CDR3 spans 17 residues. CDR3 loop: CSVEKGRLSGMNTEAFF. For the CDR3, the DNA is TGCAGCGTTGAAAAGGGACGCCTTAGCGGGATGAACACTGAAGCTTTCTTT.

V gene TRBV4-3 combines with J gene TRBJ2-7; 8 bases agree with TRBD2. Germline assignment: CDR1 LGHNA and CDR2 YSLEER. J lost 5 bases, V lost 3 bases, and 9 bases had no gene match. The CDR3 runs to 15 residues. CDR3 nucleotide sequence: TGCGCCAGCAGCCAGGTTGGGACTAGTCAAAACGAGCAGTACTTC. This encodes CASSQVGTSQNEQYF.

This chain uses TRBV9 with TRBJ2-7; 12 positions agree with TRBD1. This CDR3 spans 15 amino acids. J gave up 6 bases and V 0 bases, and 4 bases lay outside the gene matches. Germline CDR1 SGDLS, CDR2 YYNGEE. The CDR3 reads CASSVGDRGLSEQYF. The CDR3 DNA is TGTGCCAGCAGCGTAGGGGACAGGGGGCTGAGCGAGCAGTACTTC.

The chain couples TRBV30 to TRBJ1-5; D is perhaps TRBD1 (6 bases). The germline V gene encodes CDR1 GTSNPN and CDR2 SVGIG (reference sequence). CDR3 length equals 15 residues. Trimming took off 2 bases at V and 2 bases at J, with 13 bases between the two ends. CDR3 in amino acids: CAWSPGQPGNQPQHF. In DNA form, the CDR3 reads TGTGCCTGGAGTCCAGGACAGCCCGGCAATCAGCCCCAGCATTTT.

The gene calls are TRBV19 and TRBJ2-7; 8 bases are shared with TRBD1. From germline, CDR1 is LNHDA and CDR2 SQIVND (reference sequence). The CDR3 totals 15 residues. Losses at the gene ends were 3 bases for V and 3 bases for J; bases not matched to a gene: 7. This CDR3 is CASSIASGTGYEQYF. CDR3 nucleotides: TGTGCCAGTAGTATCGCGTCGGGGACAGGCTACGAGCAGTACTTC.

The rearrangement links TRBV2 to TRBJ2-3; D remains unclear. Trimming pared 9 bases from V and 2 bases from J, leaving 12 bases between. Germline values: CDR1 SNHLY, CDR2 FYNNEI. The CDR3 covers 13 residues. The chain's CDR3 is CASHLLATDTQYF. The CDR3 DNA reads as TGTGCCAGTCATCTCCTGGCCACAGATACGCAGTATTTT. Complete variable domain (other parts from reference TRBV2 and TRBJ2-3): EPEVTQTPSHQVTQMGQEVILRCVPISNHLYFYWYRQILGQKVEFLVSFYNNEISEKSEIFDDQFSVERPDGSNFTLKIRSTKLEDSAMYFCASHLLATDTQYFGPGTRLTVL.

In the case of this clone: The sample contains more than one DNA sequence encoding this CDR3. V is TRBV4-3 and J is TRBJ1-5; 8 nucleotides match TRBD1. Germline V gene data show CDR1 as LGHNA and CDR2 as YSLEER. The CDR3 consists of 14 residues. J gave up 2 bases and V 3 bases, and 0 bases lay outside the gene matches. This CDR3 is CASSQDRGNQPQHF. The CDR3 coding sequence is TGCGCCAGCAGCCAGGACAGGGGCAATCAGCCCCAGCATTTT.

This chain uses TRBV4-3 with TRBJ2-2, with D perhaps matching TRBD1 (5 bases). The germline V gene encodes CDR1 LGHNA and CDR2 YSLEER. This CDR3 has 16 residues. V gave up 0 bases and J gave up 0 bases, with 8 bases separating them. This CDR3 reads CASSQDRVANTGELFF. CDR3 coding DNA: TGCGCCAGCAGCCAAGACAGGGTCGCGAACACCGGGGAGCTGTTTTTT.

CDR3 sequence (DNA): TGTGCCAGCTCACCCCCCCAGAGCACAGATACGCAGTATTTT. This encodes CASSPPQSTDTQYF. J is TRBJ2-3 and V is TRBV18; D remains unclear. The CDR3 runs 14 residues. V lost 3 bases, J lost 0 bases, and 7 bases lay in between. The V gene's germline CDR1 is KGHSH and CDR2 LQKENI.

The V gene is TRBV5-1, the J gene TRBJ1-2; maybe TRBD1 (5 bases). Germline lookup yields CDR1 SGHRS and CDR2 YFSETQ. CDR3 length: 15 amino acids. Trimming cost V 0 bases and J 5 bases, with 14 bases left between them. CDR3 DNA: TGCGCCAGCAGCTTGGCGCAGGGCCCTCGATATGGCTACACCTTC. Its protein product is CASSLAQGPRYGYTF.

The J gene is TRBJ1-5, the V gene TRBV5-6, with D maybe TRBD1 (5 bases). Trimming shortened V by 2 bases and J by 3 bases, and 12 bases separated the two germline ends. Germline V gives CDR1 SGHDT, CDR2 YYEEEE. There are 15 residues in the CDR3. This CDR3 is CASSFSPGYNQPQHF. CDR3 DNA sequence: TGTGCCAGCAGCTTTTCCCCAGGGTACAATCAGCCCCAGCATTTT.

This rearrangement joins TRBV28 to TRBJ1-1, with D maybe TRBD1 (5 bases). The CDR3 consists of 14 residues. Germline loops: CDR1 MDHEN, CDR2 SYDVKM. V was shortened by 7 bases and J by 6 bases, with 18 bases between the two germline ends. CDR3 residues: CASNPGGVLSEAFF. CDR3 sequence (DNA): TGTGCCAGCAACCCCGGGGGGGTCCTCTCTGAAGCTTTCTTT.

The chain employs TRBV19 and TRBJ1-2; weak D call: TRBD1 (5 bases). With 2 bases removed from V and 4 bases from J, the gap between germline ends came to 11 bases. Germline CDR1 is LNHDA and CDR2 is SQIVND (reference sequence). The CDR3 has 14 residues. The CDR3 region is CASSISGGPYGYTF. CDR3 DNA sequence: TGTGCCAGTAGTATAAGCGGGGGACCCTATGGCTACACCTTC.

This rearrangement joins TRBV6-5 to TRBJ1-6; D gene ambiguous. Trimming left V 7 bases short and J 8 bases short, with 6 bases between. This CDR3 spans 11 amino acids. From germline, CDR1 is MNHEY and CDR2 SVGAGI. Here the CDR3 DNA reads TGTGCCAGCACGGCGGATTCACCCCTCCACTTT. Protein: CASTADSPLHF.

V gene TRBV9 combines with J gene TRBJ2-3; maybe TRBD2 (5 bases). Germline lookup yields CDR1 SGDLS and CDR2 YYNGEE. The CDR3 length is 15 residues. Trimming removed 1 base from V and 0 bases from J, with 9 bases in between. The CDR3 loop is CASSVSGESTDTQYF. In DNA, the CDR3 is TGTGCCAGCAGCGTAAGTGGGGAGAGCACAGATACGCAGTATTTT. Complete variable domain (other parts from reference TRBV9 and TRBJ2-3): DSGVTQTPKHLITATGQRVTLRCSPRSGDLSVYWYQQSLDQGLQFLIQYYNGEERAKGNILERFSAQQFPDLHSELNLSSLELGDSALYFCASSVSGESTDTQYFGPGTRLTVL.

This clone has more than one count but fewer than ten. The J gene is TRBJ2-1, the V gene TRBV9; 9 bases are a match to TRBD2. The germline CDR1 and CDR2 sequences are SGDLS and YYNGEE. The V gene end was trimmed by 1 base and the J gene end by 6 bases; junction bases not matched to a gene: 5. The CDR3 covers 15 residues. The CDR3 region is CASSVSWRGGNEQFF. Here the CDR3 DNA reads TGTGCCAGCAGCGTATCTTGGCGGGGGGGCAATGAGCAGTTCTTC.

The chain joins TRBV19 to TRBJ1-5; TRBD1 is a possible D gene (5 bases). The CDR3 has 17 amino acids. Germline-derived CDR1 and CDR2 are LNHDA and SQIVND (reference sequence). The ends were cut back, 2 bases at V and 1 base at J, with 15 bases in the middle. The CDR3 DNA is TGTGCCAGTAGTATAAGGTTAGCGGGACTCAGCAATCAGCCCCAGCATTTT. It translates to CASSIRLAGLSNQPQHF.